This T cell receptor beta chain was captured in a study of early T cells in non-severe SARS-CoV-2 infection. Overall study context: Sequencing of unsorted whole blood was done on bulk RNA, leaving chains unpaired.

Germline assignment: CDR1 SGHTA and CDR2 FQGNSA. V was cut by 4 bases and J by 5 bases, with 16 bases left in between. The CDR3 has 15 amino acids. Individual cDNA molecules carried attached unique molecular identifiers. TCRdb re-analysed the 5' RACE reads in MiXCR, keeping a single row per CDR3 protein. The sample gives fewer than 40,000 distinct CDR3 sequences, under 6% of which show up once; 20% to 25% is in the top ten. This clonotype was recorded at least ten times. Its antigen is not known. Regarding the study as a whole: Matching with VDJdb favored anti-spike CD8 responses (missing private and CD4 specificities).

The chain uses TRBV7-2 and TRBJ2-3; no clear D gene. Specimen: whole blood. This TCR derives from an adult who was a healthcare worker with PCR-confirmed SARS-CoV-2 infection or an uninfected control (not recorded which). This CDR3 is CASSSAMGVGDTQYF. The CDR3 nucleotides are TGTGCCAGCAGCTCAGCGATGGGTGTTGGAGATACGCAGTATTTT.